The clone carrying this T cell receptor (beta chain) was observed at least ten times. Antigen specificity is unknown. Preparing the TCRbeta library involved the use of unique molecular identifiers. MiXCR, applied by TCRdb to the PCR reads, yields one record per CDR3 protein. Of hundreds of thousands of distinct CDR3 sequences in the sample, about 10% are singletons; the top ten hold roughly 2.1%. This sample is part of a study of T-cell reconstitution after alpha-beta-depleted transplantation in children. The V segment lost 5 bases and the J segment 7 bases; nucleotides outside the gene matches: 10. Germline CDR1 is MNHEY and CDR2 is SMNVEV (reference sequence). The CDR3 runs 16 residues. Whole-study findings and limits: It was reported that alpha-beta T cells came from several hundred expanded graft clones (about two months after transplant). Some patients' high day-60 TCRbeta diversity was attributed to recipient cells surviving conditioning. Newly generated T cells supplied most T-cell counts and diversity one year post-transplant.

Specimen: PBMCs, collected before TCRalphabeta/CD19-depleted stem cell transplant. The rearrangement uses TRBV27 and TRBJ2-1, with 11 bases lining up with TRBD2. The receptor's source is a child aged 2-15 years with inherited bone marrow failure, due to receive a stem cell transplant. The CDR3 reads CASSTLAGGPFNEQFF. The CDR3 bases are TGTGCCAGCAGTACCTTAGCGGGAGGGCCTTTTAATGAGCAGTTCTTC.